A selection of T cell receptor beta chains follows, all from one sample in a study of cytomegalovirus exposure and HLA in healthy donors. Produced via immunoSEQ multiplex PCR; TCRdb's table is partial and in-frame only. Seen here are 120,000 or so clones, over 60% observed once, and the top ten hold approximately 8.2%. The source material was PBMCs. These receptors were taken from a woman aged 40 to 49 in good health and CMV-seropositive. Each CDR3 is given with its conserved first and last residue. The size of a clone is reported for some rows only, either as once, few or many, or as a class for expanded clones.

J	V	size	CDR3
TRBJ2-7	TRBV10-3	-	CAISGTASSYEQYF
TRBJ1-4	TRBV7-7	-	CASSRATNEKLFF
TRBJ1-1	TRBV5-1	-	CASSWGIGTGFTEAFF
TRBJ2-3	TRBV15	-	CATSRAGNREDTQYF
TRBJ1-6	TRBV5-1	few	CASKDRGHNSPLHF
TRBJ2-5	TRBV11-2	-	CASSLEEQGVETQYF
TRBJ1-1	TRBV15	-	CATSEPKGQTNTEAFF
TRBJ2-2	TRBV7-2	-	CASSPPPNTGELFF
TRBJ2-5	TRBV4-3	-	CASSQGLWAQETQYF
TRBJ2-1	TRBV7-2	-	CASSFTWDSEQFF
TRBJ1-4	TRBV29-1	-	CSVISSPGEKLFF
TRBJ2-7	TRBV7-2	-	CASRDSTGSYEQYF
TRBJ1-2	TRBV15	few	CATSKGVDQRGYTF
TRBJ1-1	TRBV19	-	CASSISVLGTEAFF
TRBJ1-4	TRBV6-6	few	CASTAGAGSNEKLFF
TRBJ2-7	TRBV29-1	-	CSAWNRDSYEQYF
TRBJ1-1	TRBV2	-	CASSQPRRTITNTEAFF
TRBJ2-7	TRBV7-2	few	CASSLRDEQYF
TRBJ2-5	TRBV2	-	CASSLTVRETQYF
TRBJ1-5	TRBV5-6	-	CASSLYRGFSNQPQHF
TRBJ2-3	TRBV6-5	-	CASFGSDTDTQYF
TRBJ2-5	TRBV5-6	-	CASSLAAGETQYF
TRBJ2-6	TRBV6-1	once	CASSAGAGANVLTF
TRBJ1-2	TRBV6-5	-	CASTRTRSNYGYTF
TRBJ2-1	TRBV7-2	-	CASSFGKGSYNEQFF